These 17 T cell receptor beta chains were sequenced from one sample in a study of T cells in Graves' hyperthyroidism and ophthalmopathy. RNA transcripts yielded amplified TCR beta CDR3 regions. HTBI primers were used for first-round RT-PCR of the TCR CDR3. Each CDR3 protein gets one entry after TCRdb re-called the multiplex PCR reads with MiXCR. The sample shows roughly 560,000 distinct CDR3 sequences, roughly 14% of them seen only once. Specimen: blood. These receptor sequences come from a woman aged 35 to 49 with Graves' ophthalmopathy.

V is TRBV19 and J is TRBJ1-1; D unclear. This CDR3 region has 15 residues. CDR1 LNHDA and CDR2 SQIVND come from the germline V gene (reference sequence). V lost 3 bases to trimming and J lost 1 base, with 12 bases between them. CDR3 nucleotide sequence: TGTGCCAGTAGTATTTCCGGCAGCCAGAACACTGAAGCTTTCTTT. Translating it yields CASSISGSQNTEAFF.

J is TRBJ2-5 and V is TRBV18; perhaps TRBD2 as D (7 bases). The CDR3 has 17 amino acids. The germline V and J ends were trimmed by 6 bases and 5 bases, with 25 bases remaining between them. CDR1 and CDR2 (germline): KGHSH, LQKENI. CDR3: CASSLLAPAGAKETQYF. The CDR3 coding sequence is TGTGCCAGCTCCCTGCTGGCGCCTGCGGGGGCTAAGGAGACCCAGTACTTC. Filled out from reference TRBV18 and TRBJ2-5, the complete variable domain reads NAGVMQNPRHLVRRRGQEARLRCSPMKGHSHVYWYRQLPEEGLKFMVYLQKENIIDESGMPKERFSAEFPKEGPSILRIQQVVRGDSAAYFCASSLLAPAGAKETQYFGPGTRLLVL.

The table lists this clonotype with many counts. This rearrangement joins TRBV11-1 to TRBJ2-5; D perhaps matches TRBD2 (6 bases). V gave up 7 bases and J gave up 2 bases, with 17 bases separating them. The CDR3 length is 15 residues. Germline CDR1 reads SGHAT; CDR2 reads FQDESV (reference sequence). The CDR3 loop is CASNALGTSQETQYF. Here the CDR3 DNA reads TGTGCCAGCAACGCATTAGGGACTTCACAAGAGACCCAGTACTTC.

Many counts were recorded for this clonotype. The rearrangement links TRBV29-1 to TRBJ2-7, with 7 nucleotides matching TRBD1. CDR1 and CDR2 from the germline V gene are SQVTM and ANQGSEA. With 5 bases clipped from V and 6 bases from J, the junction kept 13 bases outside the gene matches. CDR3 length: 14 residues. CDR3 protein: CSVTGDLRGSEQYF. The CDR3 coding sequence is TGCAGCGTTACAGGGGACCTCCGGGGCTCCGAGCAGTACTTC.

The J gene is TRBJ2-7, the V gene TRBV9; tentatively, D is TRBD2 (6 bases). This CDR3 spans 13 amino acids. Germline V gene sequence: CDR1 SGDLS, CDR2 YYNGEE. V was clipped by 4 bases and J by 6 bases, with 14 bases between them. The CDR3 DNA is TGTGCCAGCAGCTCCCGGGACTTATCCGAGCAGTACTTC. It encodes CASSSRDLSEQYF.

The chain's CDR3 is CASKPPPQGHSINTGELFF. In DNA form, the CDR3 reads TGTGCCAGTAAACCTCCACCCCAGGGACACTCTATAAACACCGGGGAGCTGTTTTTT. This chain links TRBV7-2 with TRBJ2-2; D perhaps matches TRBD1 (6 bases). The length of the CDR3 is 19 residues. V was trimmed by 9 bases and J by 2 bases, leaving 28 bases between them. Germline lookup yields CDR1 SGHTA and CDR2 FQGNSA. Drawing the rest from reference TRBV7-2 and TRBJ2-2, the complete variable domain is GAGVSQSPSNKVTEKGKDVELRCDPISGHTALYWYRQSLGQGLEFLIYFQGNSAPDKSGLPSDRFSAERTGGSVSTLTIQRTQQEDSAVYLCASKPPPQGHSINTGELFFGEGSRLTVL.

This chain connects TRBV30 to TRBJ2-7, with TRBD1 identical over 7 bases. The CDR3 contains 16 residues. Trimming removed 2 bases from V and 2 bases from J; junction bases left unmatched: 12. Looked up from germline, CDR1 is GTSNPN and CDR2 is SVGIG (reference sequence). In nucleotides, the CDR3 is TGTGCCTGGAGTCAAAACCCTGGACAGGCCCCCTACGAGCAGTACTTC. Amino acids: CAWSQNPGQAPYEQYF.

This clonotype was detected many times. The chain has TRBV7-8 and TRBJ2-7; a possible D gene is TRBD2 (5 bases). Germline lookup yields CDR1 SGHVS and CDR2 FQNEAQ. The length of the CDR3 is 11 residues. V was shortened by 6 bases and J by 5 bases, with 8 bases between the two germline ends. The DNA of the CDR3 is TGTGCCAGCAGGGGGAGCCACGAGCAGTACTTC. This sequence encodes CASRGSHEQYF.

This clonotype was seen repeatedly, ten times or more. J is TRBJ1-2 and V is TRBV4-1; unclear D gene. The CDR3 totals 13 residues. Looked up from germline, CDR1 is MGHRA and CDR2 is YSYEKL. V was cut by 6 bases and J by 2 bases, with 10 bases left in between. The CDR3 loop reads CASSPVGNYGYTF. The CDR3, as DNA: TGCGCCAGCAGTCCGGTGGGAAACTATGGCTACACCTTC.

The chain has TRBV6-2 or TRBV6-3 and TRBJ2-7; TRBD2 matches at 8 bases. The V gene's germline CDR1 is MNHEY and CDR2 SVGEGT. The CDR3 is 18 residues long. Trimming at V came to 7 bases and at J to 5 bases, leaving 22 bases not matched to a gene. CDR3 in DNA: TGTGCCAGCATCGGGATGGCGGGGGGCGGGAGTCATACCAACGAGCAGTACTTC. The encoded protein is CASIGMAGGGSHTNEQYF.

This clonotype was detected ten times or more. The CDR3 bases are TGTGCCAGCACGCCGGGGAGCACTGAAGCTTTCTTT. This codes for CASTPGSTEAFF. The V call is TRBV6-5, the J call TRBJ1-1, with D hard to call. The length of the CDR3 is 12 residues. The germline V and J ends were trimmed by 7 bases and 4 bases, with 10 bases remaining between them. Germline V lookup: CDR1 MNHEY, CDR2 SVGAGI.

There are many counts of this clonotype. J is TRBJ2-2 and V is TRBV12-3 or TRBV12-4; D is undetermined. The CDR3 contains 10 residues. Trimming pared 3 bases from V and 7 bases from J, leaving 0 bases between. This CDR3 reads CASSFGELFF. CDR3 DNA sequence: TGTGCCAGCAGTTTCGGGGAGCTGTTTTTT.

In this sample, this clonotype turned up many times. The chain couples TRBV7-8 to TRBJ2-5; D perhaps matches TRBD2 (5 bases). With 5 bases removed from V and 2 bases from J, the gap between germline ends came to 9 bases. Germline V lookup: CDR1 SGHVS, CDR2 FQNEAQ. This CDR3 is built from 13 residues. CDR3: CASSEGPQETQYF. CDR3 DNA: TGTGCCAGCAGCGAGGGTCCTCAAGAGACCCAGTACTTC.

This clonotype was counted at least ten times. The CDR3 DNA reads as TGTGCCAGCAGCTTAGGGAGGCAGGGGGGGGCTTTCTTT. This sequence encodes CASSLGRQGGAFF. V and J are TRBV7-8 and TRBJ1-1; 7 bases agree with TRBD1. Germline CDR1 SGHVS, CDR2 FQNEAQ. The CDR3 covers 13 residues. V gave up 1 base and J gave up 11 bases; unmatched junction bases: 7.

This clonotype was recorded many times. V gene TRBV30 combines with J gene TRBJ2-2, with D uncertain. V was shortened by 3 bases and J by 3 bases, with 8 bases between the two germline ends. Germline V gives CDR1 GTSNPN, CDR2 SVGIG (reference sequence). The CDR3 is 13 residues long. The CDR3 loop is CAWSRLDTGELFF. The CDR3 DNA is TGTGCCTGGAGCCGATTGGACACCGGGGAGCTGTTTTTT. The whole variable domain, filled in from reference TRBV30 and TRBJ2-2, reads SQTIHQWPATLVQPVGSPLSLECTVEGTSNPNLYWYRQAAGRGLQLLFYSVGIGQISSEVPQNLSASRPQDRQFILSSKKLLLSDSGFYLCAWSRLDTGELFFGEGSRLTVL.

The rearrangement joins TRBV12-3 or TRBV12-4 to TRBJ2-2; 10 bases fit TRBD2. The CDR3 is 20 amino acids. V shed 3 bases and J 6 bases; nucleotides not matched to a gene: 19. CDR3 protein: CASSFNLGEKREGRAGELFF. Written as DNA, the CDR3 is TGTGCCAGCAGTTTCAACCTGGGAGAAAAGCGGGAGGGCCGCGCCGGGGAGCTGTTTTTT.

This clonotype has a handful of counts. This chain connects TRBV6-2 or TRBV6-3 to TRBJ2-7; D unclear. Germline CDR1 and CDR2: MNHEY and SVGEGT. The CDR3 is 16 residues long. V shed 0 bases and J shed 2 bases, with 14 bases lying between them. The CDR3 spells CASSYSSATLPYEQYF. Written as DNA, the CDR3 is TGTGCCAGCAGTTACTCGAGCGCGACTTTGCCCTACGAGCAGTACTTC.